The 23 T cell receptor beta chains presented below share a single source sample, sequenced in a study of post-analysis software for immune sequencing data. Study-wide results and caveats: Compared with controls, patients had more of about 5 TRBV segments, including TRBV5-6, TRBV5-1 and TRBV20-1.

Each TCR beta cDNA library carried unique molecular identifiers. One entry per CDR3 protein, called by TCRdb with MiXCR from the PCR reads. Of about 620,000 distinct CDR3 sequences in the sample, roughly two fifths were seen once. Their recognized antigens are unknown. Sequencing was carried out using blood. Receptors originate from a girl aged 5 to 17 with multiple sclerosis.

The CDR3 sequence is CASTPGQVYGYTF. The CDR3, as DNA: TGTGCCAGCACCCCCGGACAGGTCTATGGCTACACCTTC. The V gene is TRBV7-2, the J gene TRBJ1-2; the match to TRBD1 covers 7 bases. V trimming: 7 bases; J trimming: 4 bases; junction bases outside the gene matches: 6. The germline V gene has CDR1 SGHTA and CDR2 FQGNSA. CDR3 length: 13 residues.

This clonotype was detected only a few times. This rearrangement joins TRBV12-3 or TRBV12-4 to TRBJ2-7, with a weak D call TRBD2 (6 bases). Between the trimmed V and J ends, which lost 7 bases and 3 bases, there was a span of 16 bases. The length of the CDR3 is 14 residues. The CDR3 nucleotides are TGTGCCAGCACCCTCGGGGGTACTGACTACGAGCAGTACTTC. It specifies CASTLGGTDYEQYF.

The chain joins TRBV4-2 to TRBJ2-2; tentatively, D is TRBD1 or TRBD2 (6 bases each). CDR3 size: 18 residues. The germline CDR1 and CDR2 sequences are LGHNA and YNFKEQ. The V end lost 0 bases, the J end lost 7 bases, and 21 bases lay between the germline ends. CDR3 in DNA: TGTGCCAGCAGCCAAGATGGCGGAGGGGGTTCCCCCGGCGGGGAGCTGTTTTTT. Residues: CASSQDGGGGSPGGELFF.

This clonotype has ten or more counts. The chain has TRBV5-6 and TRBJ1-2; 7 bases map to TRBD1. The V segment lost 0 bases and the J segment 5 bases; nucleotides outside the gene matches: 4. Germline CDR1 and CDR2: SGHDT and YYEEEE. The CDR3 runs 14 residues. CDR3 sequence reads: CASSLDRGGYGYTF. In DNA form, the CDR3 reads TGTGCCAGCAGCTTGGACAGGGGAGGGTATGGCTACACCTTC.

This chain joins TRBV9 and TRBJ2-1, with TRBD2 matching 7 bases. Germline V lookup: CDR1 SGDLS, CDR2 YYNGEE. The CDR3 consists of 14 residues. Trimming at V came to 3 bases and at J to 10 bases, leaving 10 bases not matched to a gene. CDR3 amino acids: CASSAHPGRVEQFF. Written as DNA, the CDR3 is TGTGCCAGCAGCGCGCATCCAGGGAGGGTGGAGCAGTTCTTC. The variable domain in full, with the rest retrieved from reference TRBV9 and TRBJ2-1, is DSGVTQTPKHLITATGQRVTLRCSPRSGDLSVYWYQQSLDQGLQFLIQYYNGEERAKGNILERFSAQQFPDLHSELNLSSLELGDSALYFCASSAHPGRVEQFFGPGTRLTVL.

This clonotype has only a few counts. The chain has TRBV29-1 and TRBJ1-2, with TRBD1 as a possible D gene (5 bases). Germline V gives CDR1 SQVTM, CDR2 ANQGSEA. The CDR3 spans 12 residues. The V end lost 7 bases, the J end lost 4 bases, and 13 bases lay between the germline ends. CDR3 DNA sequence: TGCAGCGGGTACACAGGTTCCTATGGCTACACCTTC. This gives the protein CSGYTGSYGYTF.

The V call is TRBV3-1, the J call TRBJ2-1; D tentatively fits TRBD1 or TRBD2 (5 bases each). The germline V and J ends were trimmed by 4 bases and 6 bases, with 10 bases remaining between them. This CDR3 is 13 amino acids long. The germline gives CDR1 LGHDT, CDR2 YNNKEL (reference sequence). The CDR3 nucleotides are TGTGCCAGCAGCCCACAGGCGGGCAATGAGCAGTTCTTC. Translating it yields CASSPQAGNEQFF.

This sequence joins TRBV12-3 or TRBV12-4 and TRBJ2-7, with 9 bases lining up with TRBD1. CDR3 length: 15 residues. V was clipped by 2 bases and J by 5 bases; unmatched bases: 7. The DNA for the CDR3 is TGTGCCAGCAGTTTACTGCTGGGACAGGGCGACGAGCAGTACTTC. Its protein is CASSLLLGQGDEQYF.

This chain uses TRBV7-2 with TRBJ2-3; 9 bases align to TRBD2. Unmatched junction bases numbered 17, after V lost 4 bases and J lost 6 bases. The CDR3 totals 18 residues. Looked up from germline, CDR1 is SGHTA and CDR2 is FQGNSA. The CDR3 sequence: CASSSPGLGGRATDTQYF. DNA of the CDR3: TGTGCCAGCAGCTCCCCTGGCCTAGGCGGGAGGGCCACCGATACGCAGTATTTT. The whole variable domain, remainder taken from reference TRBV7-2 and TRBJ2-3, is GAGVSQSPSNKVTEKGKDVELRCDPISGHTALYWYRQSLGQGLEFLIYFQGNSAPDKSGLPSDRFSAERTGGSVSTLTIQRTQQEDSAVYLCASSSPGLGGRATDTQYFGPGTRLTVL.

V usage is TRBV5-1 and J usage is TRBJ2-1; TRBD1 agrees at 8 bases. Trimming cost V 1 base and J 2 bases; bases outside gene matches: 11. The CDR3 length is 18 residues. Germline V gene lookup returns CDR1 SGHRS and CDR2 YFSETQ. The CDR3 DNA follows: TGCGCCAGCAGCTTGCCAGACAGACAGGGGTCGACCTACAATGAGCAGTTCTTC. It specifies CASSLPDRQGSTYNEQFF.

The CDR3 sequence is CAISAGEGRGTHEQYF. The CDR3 nucleotides are TGTGCCATCAGTGCCGGCGAGGGCAGGGGTACCCACGAGCAGTACTTC. This sequence joins TRBV10-3 and TRBJ2-7; a weak D match, TRBD1 (6 bases). The CDR3 contains 16 residues. Germline V lookup: CDR1 ENHRY, CDR2 SYGVKD. The V end was cut by 4 bases, the J end by 5 bases, with 21 bases between.

This clonotype occurred once. The J gene is TRBJ1-5, the V gene TRBV20-1; 8 nucleotides line up with TRBD1. The CDR3 covers 16 residues. CDR1 is DFQATT and CDR2 is SNEGSKA in the germline V gene (reference sequence). Trimming removed 2 bases from V and 0 bases from J; junction bases left unmatched: 6. DNA of the CDR3: TGCAGTGCTAGAATAGGGACAGGTTATAGCAATCAGCCCCAGCATTTT. Amino acid sequence: CSARIGTGYSNQPQHF.

The chain links TRBV29-1 to TRBJ2-7; no clear D gene. Germline V gene data show CDR1 as SQVTM and CDR2 as ANQGSEA. V lost 1 base to trimming and J lost 4 bases, with 17 bases between them. The CDR3 totals 15 residues. This CDR3 is CSVEVTAVPPYEQYF. For the CDR3, the DNA is TGCAGCGTTGAAGTAACCGCAGTTCCACCGTACGAGCAGTACTTC.

V and J are TRBV7-2 and TRBJ1-3; D is uncertain. In germline, CDR1 is SGHTA, CDR2 FQGNSA. This CDR3 region has 16 residues. The germline V and J ends were trimmed by 2 bases and 0 bases, with 11 bases remaining between them. CDR3 bases: TGTGCCAGCAGCTTATGGCACTCCACCTCTGGAAACACCATATATTTT. Translated: CASSLWHSTSGNTIYF.

This clonotype was seen a few times. The chain joins TRBV5-5 to TRBJ2-1; no reliable D call. Germline CDR1 and CDR2: SGHKS and YYEKEE (reference sequence). The CDR3 is made up of 14 amino acids. The germline V and J ends were trimmed by 3 bases and 5 bases, with 12 bases remaining between them. The CDR3 bases are TGTGCCAGCAGCTCCGGTATGGGGAACAATGAGCAGTTCTTC. Translated: CASSSGMGNNEQFF.

CDR3: CASSLSNGGRSTDTQYF. CDR3 DNA sequence: TGTGCCAGCAGCTTAAGTAACGGAGGAAGGTCCACAGATACGCAGTATTTT. The chain couples TRBV7-9 to TRBJ2-3; possible D gene TRBD2, 5 bases. Trimming left V 2 bases short and J 2 bases short, with 17 bases between. This CDR3 spans 17 amino acids. Germline values: CDR1 SEHNR, CDR2 FQNEAQ (reference sequence).

This chain uses TRBV6-5 with TRBJ2-7, with TRBD1 matching 11 bases. V lost 3 bases to trimming and J lost 4 bases; unmatched junction nucleotides: 14. Germline lookup yields CDR1 MNHEY and CDR2 SVGAGI. This CDR3 region has 18 residues. The CDR3 DNA is TGTGCCAGCAGTTATGTCTATGGGACAGGGGGTAGCTCTTACGAGCAGTACTTC. Translating it yields CASSYVYGTGGSSYEQYF.

The chain uses TRBV11-2 and TRBJ2-1; perhaps D is TRBD1 or TRBD2 (5 bases each). Trimming stripped 2 bases from V and 0 bases from J, with 11 bases between. The CDR3 is 16 amino acids. Germline values: CDR1 SGHAT, CDR2 FQNNGV. CDR3 amino acids: CASSLRGASSYNEQFF. The CDR3 bases are TGTGCCAGCAGCTTAAGAGGGGCCAGCTCCTACAATGAGCAGTTCTTC. The complete variable domain, with remaining parts taken from reference TRBV11-2 and TRBJ2-1, reads EAGVAQSPRYKIIEKRQSVAFWCNPISGHATLYWYQQILGQGPKLLIQFQNNGVVDDSQLPKDRFSAERLKGVDSTLKIQPAKLEDSAVYLCASSLRGASSYNEQFFGPGTRLTVL.

As to this clonotype: Germline and junction disagree at one end, which may indicate a read error. This chain uses TRBV10-3 with TRBJ2-1; no clear D gene. The CDR3 sequence is 12 residues long. The V gene's germline CDR1 is ENHRY and CDR2 SYGVKD. The CDR3 reads CAIFKPANGQFF. CDR3 nucleotide sequence: TGTGCCATCTTTAAACCCGCTAATGGGCAGTTCTTC.

J is TRBJ2-7 and V is TRBV20-1; D might be TRBD1 (5 bases). This CDR3 has 13 amino acids. V was pared by 6 bases and J by 1 base, with 13 bases between. The germline gives CDR1 DFQATT, CDR2 SNEGSKA (reference sequence). The CDR3 sequence is CSALRRVSYEQYF. CDR3 sequence (DNA): TGCAGTGCCTTGCGCAGGGTTTCCTACGAGCAGTACTTC.

The chain has TRBV10-3 and TRBJ2-7, with 7 bases lining up with TRBD2. Unmatched junction bases numbered 10, after V lost 6 bases and J lost 2 bases. Germline CDR1 and CDR2: ENHRY and SYGVKD. The CDR3 runs to 15 residues. The CDR3 is CAIRPGTGGTYEQYF. The DNA for the CDR3 is TGTGCCATCAGACCCGGCACCGGGGGGACCTACGAGCAGTACTTC.

J is TRBJ2-1 and V is TRBV20-1; 7 bases match TRBD2. The germline gives CDR1 DFQATT, CDR2 SNEGSKA (reference sequence). The CDR3 loop spans 17 amino acids. J was trimmed by 7 bases and V by 1 base; bases with no gene match: 16. CDR3 DNA: TGCAGTGCTAGAGCCCCCCTGGGGGGGGAGTATACAAATGAGCAGTTCTTC. Residues: CSARAPLGGEYTNEQFF.

This chain connects TRBV7-8 to TRBJ1-4; D unclear. CDR1 is SGHVS, CDR2 FQNEAQ, per germline. CDR3 length: 15 residues. Trimming shortened V by 5 bases and J by 0 bases, and 10 bases separated the two germline ends. CDR3 in DNA: TGTGCCAGCAGCCCGACACTCGCAACTAATGAAAAACTGTTTTTT. It yields the protein CASSPTLATNEKLFF.